A selection of T cell receptor beta chains follows, all from one sample in a study of CDR3 diversity in severe acne. TCRdb reprocessed the PCR reads via MiXCR and lists one record per CDR3 protein. The sample gives almost 85,000 distinct CDR3 sequences, around 50% of which show up once; roughly an eighth is in the top ten. Sequencing was performed on blood. These receptors originate from a male donor in good health, without acne. CDR3s include the opening cysteine and the closing phenylalanine or tryptophan. D genes are given only for firm matches. Clone size is shown for a subset of rows, as once, few, many or a class of expanded clone.

TRBJ2-5	NA	NA	TRBV29-1	TGCAGCGTTGAAGGGGCTCCGAAAACCCAGTACTTC	CSVEGAPKTQYF
TRBJ2-7	medium-sized	NA	TRBV2	TGTGCCAGCTCGAGACAGGCCGCCGTGGGGCAGTACTTC	CASSRQAAVGQYF
TRBJ2-2	NA	TRBD2	TRBV6-5	TGTGTCAGCAGTTATGCGGCACTAGCGGGAGACACCGGGGAGCTGTTTTTT	CVSSYAALAGDTGELFF
TRBJ1-1	NA	NA	TRBV6-1	TGTGCCCGCAGTTCCCCCTCGGGGTTAGGGACGAACACTGAAGCTTTCTTT	CARSSPSGLGTNTEAFF
TRBJ2-6	NA	TRBD1	TRBV20-1	TGCAGCACCAGGGATTGGGGACAGATTGCCTCTGGGGCCAACGTCCTGACTTTC	CSTRDWGQIASGANVLTF
TRBJ2-3	many	TRBD2	TRBV5-1	TGCGCCAGCAGCTTGGCCACTAGCGGGGGGGCCGGCACAGATACGCAGTATTTT	CASSLATSGGAGTDTQYF
TRBJ2-5	NA	NA	TRBV24-1	TGTGCCACCAGTGACACAAACTCCCAAGAGACCCAGTACTTC	CATSDTNSQETQYF
TRBJ1-2	NA	TRBD1	TRBV20-1	TGCAGTGCTTATTCTGGGACAGGGCCCTATGGCTACACCTTC	CSAYSGTGPYGYTF
TRBJ2-3	NA	TRBD1	TRBV29-1	TGCAGCGTTGAAGGGGACAGGGGGCTTCGAGGCACAGATACGCAGTATTTT	CSVEGDRGLRGTDTQYF
TRBJ2-3	NA	NA	TRBV7-9	TGTGCCAGCAGCTTAGAGGGGGGGCGCACAGATACGCAGTATTTT	CASSLEGGRTDTQYF
TRBJ1-4	many	NA	TRBV7-9	TGTGCCAGCAGCCCGGGTGGCGAAACTAATGAAAAACTGTTTTTT	CASSPGGETNEKLFF
TRBJ2-1	NA	TRBD2	TRBV24-1	TGTGCCACCAGTGAGTCCGGACTAGCGGGAAACAATGAGCAGTTCTTC	CATSESGLAGNNEQFF
TRBJ2-5	NA	NA	TRBV11-3	TGTGCCAGCGGAACAACCGGGATCCAAGAGACCCAGTACTTC	CASGTTGIQETQYF
TRBJ2-7	NA	NA	TRBV7-2	TGTGCCAGCAGTTACGGCACTACCTACGAGCAGTACTTC	CASSYGTTYEQYF
TRBJ2-7	few	TRBD2	TRBV19	TGTGCCAGTAGTATACGTGGGACTAGGGGTTACGAGCAGTACTTC	CASSIRGTRGYEQYF
TRBJ2-7	few	TRBD1	TRBV15	TGTGCCACCAGCACCCACAGGGGGCTCAACGAGCAGTACTTC	CATSTHRGLNEQYF
TRBJ2-7	NA	NA	TRBV29-1	TGCAGCGCCAACGGAGAGGGCTACGAGCAGTACTTC	CSANGEGYEQYF
TRBJ1-5	NA	TRBD1	TRBV6-1	TGCGCCAGCAGTGACAGGGAGCAGCCCCAGCATTTT	CASSDREQPQHF
TRBJ2-6	once	NA	TRBV27	TGTGCCAGCAGTTTATACGGGGCCAACGTCCTGACTTTC	CASSLYGANVLTF
TRBJ2-7	NA	TRBD1	TRBV27	TGTGCCAGCAGTTTAAACAGGGGCTACGAGCAGTACTTC	CASSLNRGYEQYF
TRBJ2-5	NA	NA	TRBV12-3/TRBV12-4	TGTGCCAGCAGTTTTGGACAAGAGACCCAGTACTTC	CASSFGQETQYF
TRBJ2-5	many	NA	TRBV12-3/TRBV12-4	TGTGCCAGCAGTTTCGGTGGGCGGGAAGAGACCCAGTACTTC	CASSFGGREETQYF
TRBJ1-1	NA	NA	TRBV20-1	TGCAGTGCTTACAGGCTGGGAGCAGCTTTCTTT	CSAYRLGAAFF
TRBJ2-5	NA	NA	TRBV7-3	TGTGCCAGCAGCCTTTCACAGGGAGGGAGTGAGACCCAGTACTTC	CASSLSQGGSETQYF
TRBJ2-3	NA	TRBD2	TRBV7-9	TGTGCCAGCAGCTGGCCCCTGCGGGAGAGCACAGATACGCAGTATTTT	CASSWPLRESTDTQYF
TRBJ1-4	many	TRBD1	TRBV28	TGTGCCAGCAGAGACACTCAGGGGGCTAATGAAAAACTGTTTTTT	CASRDTQGANEKLFF
TRBJ2-5	NA	TRBD2	TRBV5-1	TGCGCCAGCAGCCGAGCCGGGACTAGCGGGAACCTGTACCAAGAGACCCAGTACTTC	CASSRAGTSGNLYQETQYF
TRBJ1-5	few	NA	TRBV4-1	TGCGCCAGCAGCTCTCGCACAGGTTATAGCAATCAGCCCCAGCATTTT	CASSSRTGYSNQPQHF
TRBJ2-5	NA	NA	TRBV11-2	TGTGCCAGCAGCTCACTCGGTCAACAAGAGACCCAGTACTTC	CASSSLGQQETQYF
TRBJ2-7	many	TRBD2	TRBV20-1	TGCAGTGCGAGTTTAGCGGGAGAATCCTACGAGCAGTACTTC	CSASLAGESYEQYF
TRBJ1-1	many	NA	TRBV4-1	TGCGCCAGCAGCCAGGGGGTAAACACTGAAGCTTTCTTT	CASSQGVNTEAFF
TRBJ2-1	NA	TRBD2	TRBV10-3	TGTGCCATCAGTGAGTTCGCGGGAGGTCCTAACAATGAGCAGTTCTTC	CAISEFAGGPNNEQFF
TRBJ2-7	many	NA	TRBV11-2	TGTGCCAGCAGCTCCCGAGGCGGGGTCGGGTACTACGAGCAGTACTTC	CASSSRGGVGYYEQYF
TRBJ2-1	NA	TRBD2	TRBV10-1	TGCGCCAGCAGTGAGGTCCTAGCGGGGGGTAAGATTTGGCAGTTCTTC	CASSEVLAGGKIWQFF
TRBJ2-5	NA	NA	TRBV6-5	TGTGCCAGCAGTTACTCCCACGGGAGCGGAGGCCCGGAGACCCAGTACTTC	CASSYSHGSGGPETQYF
TRBJ2-6	NA	NA	TRBV6-1	TGTGCCAGCATTACAGGTGTAGTCACTGAAGCTTTC	CASITGVVTEAF
TRBJ2-3	few	TRBD2	TRBV20-1	TGCAGTGCTTCGACTAGCAGAGGCACAGATACGCAGTATTTT	CSASTSRGTDTQYF
TRBJ2-7	NA	TRBD2	TRBV6-2/TRBV6-3	TGTGCCAGCACCAGGACTAGCGGGGGGGCCTACGAGCAGTACTTC	CASTRTSGGAYEQYF
TRBJ2-1	NA	NA	TRBV5-4	TGTGCCAGCGGCCCAGTGTCGTCCGAGAATCAGCCCCAGAACCCCTACAATGAGCAGTTCTTC	CASGPVSSENQPQNPYNEQFF
TRBJ1-4	few	NA	TRBV7-8	TGTGCCAGCAGCTTAAGGATCACTAATGAAAAACTGTTTTTT	CASSLRITNEKLFF
TRBJ1-1	NA	NA	TRBV19	TGTGCCAGTAGTATAGAGGCCAGATACACTGAAGCTTTCTTT	CASSIEARYTEAFF
TRBJ1-5	NA	NA	TRBV5-1	TGCGCCAGCAGCTTGGGGAGCAATCAGCCCCAGGATTTT	CASSLGSNQPQDF
TRBJ2-7	few	NA	TRBV6-4	TGTGCCAGCAGTGGGGGAGCGGAGGGGTACGAGCAGTACTTC	CASSGGAEGYEQYF
TRBJ2-3	many	NA	TRBV6-1	TGTGCCAGCAGTGCAGGGACTTCCTTCACAGATACGCAGTATTTT	CASSAGTSFTDTQYF
TRBJ1-6	NA	NA	TRBV25-1	NA	CASSEAGDIKPQHFGDGTPLHF
TRBJ1-4	NA	TRBD1	TRBV15	TGTGCCACCAGCACAAGGACAGGGGATAAAAAACTGTTTTTT	CATSTRTGDKKLFF
TRBJ1-5	many	NA	TRBV6-5	TGTGCCAGCCGGAGAGCCGCCAATCAGCCCCAGCATTTT	CASRRAANQPQHF
TRBJ1-1	many	NA	TRBV25-1	TGTGCCAGCAGTAAATATTTGACAGATAACACTGAAGCTTTCTTT	CASSKYLTDNTEAFF
TRBJ2-3	few	TRBD1	TRBV28	TGTGCCAGCAGTGGGGGACAGCGCACAGATACGCAGTATTTT	CASSGGQRTDTQYF
TRBJ1-1	few	NA	TRBV25-1	TGTGCCAGCAGTGAATCCGGCAGGGGAAGGACTGAAGCTTTCTTT	CASSESGRGRTEAFF
TRBJ2-3	NA	TRBD1	TRBV5-1	TGCGCCAGCAGCTTGGAACAGGGGAGAACAGATACGCAGTATTTT	CASSLEQGRTDTQYF
TRBJ2-7	few	TRBD1	TRBV4-3	TGCGCCAGCAGCCAGACGACAGGGCCATACGCCCCCTACGAGCAGTACTTC	CASSQTTGPYAPYEQYF
TRBJ2-7	NA	TRBD1	TRBV20-1	TGCAGCGCCAGGGGGAACTACGAGCAGTACTTC	CSARGNYEQYF